The sequence of this TCR beta chain was determined in a study of blood T cell repertoires in COVID-19. For the study at large: T cells, B-cell-depleted T cells, or PBMCs provided the cDNA or gDNA that served as material.

This clone appeared a few times. As processed by the authors: Quantification of nucleated cells was approximated via reference gene primer amplification. Repertoires were generated with immunoSEQ multiplex PCR, while TCRdb's copy carries only in-frame clones and drops some. V and J calls plus clone size are reproduced from that table; the DNA served to infer D and trimming. The profile shows under 250,000 clones, about 88% of them singletons. Looked up from germline, CDR1 is SGHDN and CDR2 is FVKESK. The V gene lost 0 bases and the J gene lost 7 bases, with 13 bases spanning the gap. The CDR3 covers 16 residues.

The sample comprised peripheral blood. The rearrangement links TRBV14 to TRBJ1-6; D uncertain. The sequence derives from a woman in her 70s with active or convalescent COVID-19. The CDR3 loop reads CASSQEGVTLNSPLHF. The CDR3 nucleotides read TGTGCCAGCAGCCAAGAAGGTGTGACTCTGAATTCACCCCTCCACTTT. Using reference TRBV14 and TRBJ1-6 for the parts outside the CDR3, the full variable domain is EAGVTQFPSHSVIEKGQTVTLRCDPISGHDNLYWYRRVMGKEIKFLLHFVKESKQDESGMPNNRFLAERTGGTYSTLKVQPAELEDSGVYFCASSQEGVTLNSPLHFGNGTRLTVT.